The source of this T cell receptor (beta chain) is a study of PD-L1 blockade in urothelial cancer. Study context: Blood underwent analysis 3 weeks (second dose) and 6 weeks after treatment began. Blood samples had a median of around 150,000 T cells.

Spiking of synthetic TCR analog templates was performed in each PCR. The assay was immunoSEQ multiplex PCR, and TCRdb's table has in-frame clones only and misses some. The sample contains 98,000 or so clones, nearly 90% of which appear only once. Germline lookup yields CDR1 SEHNR and CDR2 FQNEAQ (reference sequence). The CDR3 sequence is 17 residues long. Trimming took 5 bases from V and 6 from J; bases not matched to a gene: 14. The time point: pretreatment peripheral blood. Sample: PBMCs, taken around atezolizumab (anti-PD-L1) treatment. This receptor was taken from a man aged 55 to 69 with urothelial cancer. The chain uses TRBV7-9 and TRBJ1-4, with TRBD1 identical over 8 bases. CDR3 in DNA: TGTGCCAGCAGCCCGAGGACAGGGAGGATTGAGGATGAAAAACTGTTTTTT. Its translation: CASSPRTGRIEDEKLFF. Full variable domain (remainder filled in from reference TRBV7-9 and TRBJ1-4): DTGVSQNPRHKITKRGQNVTFRCDPISEHNRLYWYRQTLGQGPEFLTYFQNEAQLEKSRLLSDRFSAERPKGSFSTLEIQRTEQGDSAMYLCASSPRTGRIEDEKLFFGSGTQLSVL.